The source of this T cell receptor (beta chain) is a study of blood T cells in healthy people across ages. The extraction recovered at least 5 micrograms of total RNA per sample. General study points: The recorded TCR beta diversity per million T cells decreased in a roughly linear manner with age. Diversity estimates from one million T cells were considered underestimates.

Between the trimmed V and J ends, which lost 0 bases and 2 bases, there was a span of 11 bases. The CDR3 covers 16 residues. The germline CDR1 and CDR2 sequences are LGHDT and YNNKEL (reference sequence). Combining a sample-barcoded 5' primer with a J-beta primer mix, a second PCR ran for about 7 to 11 cycles. All samples yielded 2.5 million or more CDR3-containing paired-end reads. TCRdb re-analysed the 5' RACE reads in MiXCR, keeping a single row per CDR3 protein. The sample gives over a million distinct CDR3 sequences, under 45% of which show up once; approximately 19% is in the top ten. Regarding this clonotype: Its antigen is unknown.

The source material was blood. The sequence came from a woman aged 55-75 years in good health. V gene TRBV3-1 combines with J gene TRBJ1-5; weak D call: TRBD1 (6 bases). The CDR3 nucleotides read TGTGCCAGCAGCCAAGATACCCCAGGGGGCAATCAGCCCCAGCATTTT. It codes for CASSQDTPGGNQPQHF. Using reference TRBV3-1 and TRBJ1-5 for the parts outside the CDR3, the full variable domain is DTAVSQTPKYLVTQMGNDKSIKCEQNLGHDTMYWYKQDSKKFLKIMFSYNNKELIINETVPNRFSPKSPDKAHLNLHINSLELGDSAVYFCASSQDTPGGNQPQHFGDGTRLSIL.